This T cell receptor beta chain was found in a study of blood T cell repertoires in COVID-19. Study background: Sites across the United States, Italy and Spain contributed samples from acute and convalescent COVID-19. Sample material is recorded as cDNA or gDNA derived from T cells, B-cell-depleted T cells, or PBMCs.

Original data processing: Amplified reference gene primers provided the basis for estimating nucleated cell counts. This table comes from immunoSEQ multiplex PCR, and its TCRdb copy is limited to in-frame clones, with some not included. V and J calls and clone size are as listed in that table; D and trimming were resolved from the DNA. The profile shows around 300,000 clones, 90% of them singletons. The V end lost 0 bases, the J end lost 1 base, and 9 bases lay between the germline ends. The CDR3 totals 15 residues. The germline V gene has CDR1 SNHLY and CDR2 FYNNEI. The V gene is TRBV2, the J gene TRBJ1-2, with D uncertain. This receptor was taken from a woman aged 40 to 50 with acute or convalescent COVID-19. The source material was peripheral blood. The DNA for the CDR3 is TGTGCCAGCAGTGAAGCATCCGGGGTTAACTATGGCTACACCTTC. The encoded protein is CASSEASGVNYGYTF.